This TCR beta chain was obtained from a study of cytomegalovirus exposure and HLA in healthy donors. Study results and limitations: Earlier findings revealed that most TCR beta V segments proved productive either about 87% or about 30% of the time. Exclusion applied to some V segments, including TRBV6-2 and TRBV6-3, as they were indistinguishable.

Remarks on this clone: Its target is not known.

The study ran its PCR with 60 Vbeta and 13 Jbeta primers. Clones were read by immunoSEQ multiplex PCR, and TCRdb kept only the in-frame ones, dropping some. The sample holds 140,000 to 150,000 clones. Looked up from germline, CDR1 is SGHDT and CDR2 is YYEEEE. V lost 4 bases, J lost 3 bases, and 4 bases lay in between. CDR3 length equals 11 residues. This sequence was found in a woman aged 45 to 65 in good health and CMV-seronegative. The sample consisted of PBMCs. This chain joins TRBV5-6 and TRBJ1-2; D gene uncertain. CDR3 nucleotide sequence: TGTGCCAGCAGCCGTGACTATGGCTACACCTTC. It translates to CASSRDYGYTF. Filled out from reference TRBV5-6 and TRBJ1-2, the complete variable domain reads DAGVTQSPTHLIKTRGQQVTLRCSPKSGHDTVSWYQQALGQGPQFIFQYYEEEERQRGNFPDRFSGHQFPNYSSELNVNALLLGDSALYLCASSRDYGYTFGSGTRLTVV.